A single T cell receptor beta chain is shown here with its context. What it recognizes is unknown. Trimming removed 2 bases at V and 3 bases at J, with 11 bases between. The germline V gene encodes CDR1 LGHNA and CDR2 YNFKEQ. The CDR3 is 14 amino acids. The protocol was immunoSEQ multiplex PCR, while the TCRdb copy is restricted to in-frame clones and leaves out a portion. The sample records millions of clones, approximately 95% being singletons. These data are taken from a study of shared clonotypes between healthy human individuals. About the research overall: Per-donor plates numbered three CD4 naive, three CD4 memory, two CD8 naive and one CD8 memory.

The study's findings and limits: Enrolling few donors narrowed the genetic and exposure-history diversity that was represented. Shared across a few donors were roughly 5.3% of the naive CD4 clonotypes.

CD4+ cells yielded CD45RA+ naive and CD45RA-negative memory subsets. The TCR comes from a man aged 18-30 years in good health. The sample taken for sequencing was naive CD4+ T cells sorted from blood. Subset noted: CD45RA+ positively selected. This rearrangement joins TRBV4-2 to TRBJ2-7; D is possibly TRBD2 (6 bases). The CDR3 sequence: CASSQSGSHYEQYF. CDR3 nucleotides: TGTGCCAGCAGCCAATCCGGGAGCCACTACGAGCAGTACTTC.